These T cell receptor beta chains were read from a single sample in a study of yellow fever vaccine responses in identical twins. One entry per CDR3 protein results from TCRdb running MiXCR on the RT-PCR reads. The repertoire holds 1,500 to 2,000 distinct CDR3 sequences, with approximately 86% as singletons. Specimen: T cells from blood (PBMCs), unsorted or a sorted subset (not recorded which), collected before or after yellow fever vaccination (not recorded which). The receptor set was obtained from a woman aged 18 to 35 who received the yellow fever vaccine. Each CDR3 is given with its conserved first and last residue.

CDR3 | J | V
CASSVTSGQETQYF | TRBJ2-5 | TRBV9
CASRKVGIGGTEAFF | TRBJ1-1 | TRBV6-1
CRDIVREGDTGELFF | TRBJ2-2 | TRBV29-1
CASSQDLAGGYNEQFF | TRBJ2-1 | TRBV4-2
CASSLASGRAAYEQYF | TRBJ2-7 | TRBV28
CASSYAMTGAREQYF | TRBJ2-7 | TRBV6-5
CASSASSYNSPLHF | TRBJ1-6 | TRBV7-9
CASSDSDGGNEKLFF | TRBJ1-4 | TRBV6-4
CASGVSYNEQFF | TRBJ2-1 | TRBV11-1
CASSVQGGTGELFF | TRBJ2-2 | TRBV10-1
CASSEIYPGTKQFF | TRBJ2-1 | TRBV6-1
CASNGFLLEAFF | TRBJ1-1 | TRBV2
CAISVGSDSPWDTEAFF | TRBJ1-1 | TRBV10-3
CASSPTGGYTEAFF | TRBJ1-1 | TRBV11-1
CASSQSGAGNEKLFF | TRBJ1-4 | TRBV3-1
CASSSYGQRQFF | TRBJ2-1 | TRBV7-1
CASSLWQGAIFNIQYF | TRBJ2-4 | TRBV5-6
CSADSNNEQFF | TRBJ2-1 | TRBV29-1